These 20 T cell receptor beta chains were sequenced from one sample in a study of blood T cells in healthy people across ages. A second PCR, run for about 7 to 12 cycles, used a sample-barcoded 5' primer plus a J-beta primer mix. MiXCR, applied by TCRdb to the 5' RACE reads, yields one record per CDR3 protein. The table includes 920,000 or so distinct CDR3 sequences, 40% to 55% detected once. Material for sequencing was blood. These receptors were taken from a woman aged 60-75 years in good health.

This clonotype was observed a few times. This chain uses TRBV6-1 with TRBJ2-7; 7 nucleotides align to TRBD1. V shed 2 bases, J shed 2 bases, and the junction held 6 bases outside the gene matches. Germline loops: CDR1 MNHNS, CDR2 SASEGT. CDR3 length: 15 residues. The CDR3 region has the DNA TGTGCCAGCAGTGAATGGGGGCAGGGGGCCTACGAGCAGTACTTC. Translating gives CASSEWGQGAYEQYF.

The sample holds a few counts of this clonotype. V and J are TRBV25-1 and TRBJ2-3; possibly TRBD2 for D (6 bases). Trimming removed 3 bases from V and 6 bases from J, with 13 bases in between. The germline gives CDR1 MGHDK, CDR2 SYGVNS. The CDR3 runs to 14 residues. The CDR3 region is CASSEGTVRDTQYF. The CDR3 region has the DNA TGTGCCAGCAGTGAGGGGACTGTACGTGATACGCAGTATTTT.

The chain carries TRBV7-3 and TRBJ2-1, with 8 positions matching TRBD2. V trimming: 1 base; J trimming: 4 bases; junction bases outside the gene matches: 18. Germline V lookup: CDR1 SGHTA, CDR2 FQGTGA. The CDR3 is made up of 20 amino acids. DNA for the CDR3: TGTGCCAGCAGCTTAAAGGCCCAGACGACGGGACTAGACTTATACAATGAGCAGTTCTTC. It is translated as CASSLKAQTTGLDLYNEQFF.

This sequence joins TRBV6-2 or TRBV6-3 and TRBJ2-5; possibly TRBD1 for D (7 bases). In germline, CDR1 is MNHEY, CDR2 SVGEGT. Trimming shortened V by 8 bases and J by 4 bases, and 17 bases separated the two germline ends. The CDR3 contains 14 residues. CDR3 DNA: TGTGCCAGCCTACTAGCAGCAGGGGGAGAGACCCAGTACTTC. This translates into CASLLAAGGETQYF.

This clonotype was found a few times. The J gene is TRBJ1-5, the V gene TRBV6-1, with TRBD1 matching over 10 bases. V shed 6 bases and J 5 bases; nucleotides not matched to a gene: 7. The CDR3 length is 15 residues. Germline V CDR1 and CDR2: MNHNS, SASEGT. CDR3 in amino acids: CASRGDRGSYQPQHF. The CDR3, as DNA: TGTGCCAGCAGAGGGGACAGGGGTTCTTATCAGCCCCAGCATTTT.

The chain joins TRBV7-2 to TRBJ2-2; 10 bases are a match to TRBD2. This CDR3 has 18 residues. V was clipped by 2 bases and J by 0 bases; unmatched bases: 6. From germline, CDR1 is SGHTA and CDR2 FQGNSA. The CDR3 DNA is TGTGCCAGCAGCTTAAGAGCGGGAGGGTTCGCGAACACCGGGGAGCTGTTTTTT. Translated, it gives CASSLRAGGFANTGELFF.

The chain employs TRBV5-8 and TRBJ1-5; the D is unclear. Looked up from germline, CDR1 is SGHTS and CDR2 is YDEGEE. The CDR3 runs 14 residues. V shed 4 bases and J shed 5 bases, with 13 bases lying between them. CDR3 in amino acids: CASSPITADQPQHF. CDR3 DNA: TGTGCCAGCAGCCCGATTACGGCGGATCAGCCCCAGCATTTT.

Only a few counts were recorded for this clonotype. The V gene is TRBV6-1, the J gene TRBJ2-5, with 8 bases identical to TRBD1. The length of the CDR3 is 16 residues. The junction had 11 bases not matched to a gene; V was cut back by 6 bases and J by 2 bases. The germline CDR1 and CDR2 sequences are MNHNS and SASEGT. The CDR3: CASRLTGVRGQETQYF. In DNA, the CDR3 is TGTGCCAGCAGACTGACAGGGGTGCGAGGACAAGAGACCCAGTACTTC.

The chain couples TRBV7-3 to TRBJ2-1; 12 bases match TRBD1. Trimming took 5 bases from V and 9 from J; bases not matched to a gene: 8. This CDR3 contains 15 residues. Germline CDR1 and CDR2: SGHTA and FQGTGA. Here the CDR3 reads CASSIGGTGGTEQFF. The DNA of the CDR3 is TGTGCCAGCAGCATTGGCGGGACAGGGGGCACTGAGCAGTTCTTC.

The rearrangement links TRBV18 to TRBJ2-2; D might be TRBD2 (6 bases). The germline gives CDR1 KGHSH, CDR2 LQKENI. CDR3 length: 16 residues. The ends were cut back, 2 bases at V and 5 bases at J, with 15 bases in the middle. The CDR3: CASSPSMEGRTGELFF. CDR3 coding DNA: TGTGCCAGCTCACCAAGTATGGAGGGAAGGACCGGGGAGCTGTTTTTT.

This clonotype occurred a few times. This chain joins TRBV6-6 and TRBJ2-7, with 10 bases matching TRBD1. After removal of 5 bases from V and 6 bases from J, the junction contained 7 bases not matched to a gene. The CDR3 has 14 amino acids. The germline V gene encodes CDR1 MNHNY and CDR2 SVGAGI (reference sequence). The CDR3 loop is CASSETGGLLEQYF. The CDR3 nucleotides read TGTGCCAGCAGTGAGACAGGGGGCCTCCTCGAGCAGTACTTC.

The chain links TRBV20-1 to TRBJ2-2, with 7 bases aligning to TRBD1. This CDR3 has 14 amino acids. From germline, CDR1 is DFQATT and CDR2 SNEGSKA (reference sequence). Unmatched junction bases numbered 6, after V lost 4 bases and J lost 4 bases. As DNA, the CDR3 is TGCAGTGCTAAGAGAACAGGGGTCACCGGGGAGCTGTTTTTT. Its translation is CSAKRTGVTGELFF.

This clonotype was observed a few times. This chain uses TRBV29-1 with TRBJ2-1; the match to TRBD2 covers 9 bases. Germline V gives CDR1 SQVTM, CDR2 ANQGSEA. The ends lost 7 bases at V and 7 bases at J; junction bases unmatched: 14. The CDR3 sequence is 15 residues long. The CDR3 bases are TGCAGCGCTTGGACAGCCGGGACTAGCAATAATGAGCAGTTCTTC. Its protein product is CSAWTAGTSNNEQFF.

J is TRBJ2-3 and V is TRBV27; D might be TRBD2 (6 bases). This CDR3 is 15 amino acids long. Germline V CDR1 and CDR2: MNHEY, SMNVEV (reference sequence). With 5 bases removed from V and 6 bases from J, the gap between germline ends came to 18 bases. The CDR3 spells CASSGSGRRSDTQYF. CDR3 nucleotides: TGTGCCAGCAGTGGATCAGGGAGGAGATCGGATACGCAGTATTTT.

This clonotype turned up a few times. In DNA form, the CDR3 reads TGTGCCAGCAGTTTTTCACCCGGAAGCTCCTACGAGCAGTACTTC. It specifies CASSFSPGSSYEQYF. This chain uses TRBV27 with TRBJ2-7; D unresolved. V lost 3 bases to trimming and J lost 0 bases, with 12 bases between them. There are 15 residues in the CDR3. The germline V gene has CDR1 MNHEY and CDR2 SMNVEV (reference sequence).

This clonotype was observed a handful of times. The chain joins TRBV5-1 to TRBJ2-5; D unclear. The CDR3 runs to 15 residues. Germline CDR1 is SGHRS and CDR2 is YFSETQ. V dropped 4 bases and J dropped 2 bases, with 15 bases sitting between them. The DNA for the CDR3 is TGCGCCAGCAGCCTAGGGAAGGTCCCGCAAGAGACCCAGTACTTC. Protein: CASSLGKVPQETQYF.

The V gene is TRBV12-3 or TRBV12-4, the J gene TRBJ1-2; D is possibly TRBD1 (5 bases). There are 15 residues in the CDR3. The V end was cut by 6 bases, the J end by 10 bases, with 24 bases between. DNA for the CDR3: TGTGCCAGCAGACGGGTCGGAGGGGTTGAAGTGGCCTACACCTTC. This gives the protein CASRRVGGVEVAYTF.

At least ten counts were recorded for this clonotype. This chain uses TRBV4-2 with TRBJ2-1; no reliable D call. This CDR3 is built from 13 residues. Germline values: CDR1 LGHNA, CDR2 YNFKEQ. Trimming took 2 bases from V and 9 from J, leaving 11 bases between them. The CDR3 region is CASSQPDRSEQFF. CDR3 DNA: TGTGCCAGCAGCCAACCCGACCGGAGTGAGCAGTTCTTC.

CDR3 sequence (DNA): TGTGCCAGCAGCGACGCCCTGGATGAGCAGTTCTTC. The encoded protein is CASSDALDEQFF. J is TRBJ2-1 and V is TRBV28; no definite D call. CDR1 is MDHEN, CDR2 SYDVKM, per germline. Deletions cut 6 bases from V and 8 bases from J, with 11 bases between. The CDR3 loop spans 12 amino acids.

This clonotype appeared a few times. This rearrangement joins TRBV27 to TRBJ2-3, with TRBD1 matching 7 bases. The germline gives CDR1 MNHEY, CDR2 SMNVEV (reference sequence). The ends lost 5 bases at V and 4 bases at J; junction bases unmatched: 12. This CDR3 has 16 residues. CDR3 sequence: CASSPRQGIGADTQYF. The CDR3 DNA follows: TGTGCCAGCAGTCCACGACAGGGAATCGGCGCAGATACGCAGTATTTT.